The source of this T cell receptor beta chain is a study of control samples from healthy donors and cancer patients. The method was immunoSEQ multiplex PCR; TCRdb's version includes in-frame clones alone and lacks a portion of them. In the table there are 40,000 to 50,000 clones, 93% of which are singletons. The specimen sequenced was PBMCs. The receptor comes from a woman aged 45-65 years with head and neck cancer.

The CDR3, as DNA: TGTGCCAGTAGTATAGGGGTACAGGGGAATCAGCCCCAGCATTTT. This translates into CASSIGVQGNQPQHF. V usage is TRBV19 and J usage is TRBJ1-5; 7 positions agree with TRBD1. The CDR3 totals 15 residues. Trimming cost V 1 base and J 4 bases; bases outside gene matches: 4. Looked up from germline, CDR1 is LNHDA and CDR2 is SQIVND (reference sequence).